Listed below are T cell receptor beta chains from one sample, sequenced in a study of regulatory T cells in long-lasting Graves disease. MiXCR, run by TCRdb on the multiplex PCR reads, gives a single entry per CDR3 protein. The sample contains about 440,000 distinct CDR3 sequences, 15% of which appear only once. These sequences were also reported in another study, on T cells in Graves' hyperthyroidism and ophthalmopathy.

Sequencing was performed on peripheral blood mononuclear cells (PBMCs), taken at new diagnosis, from a patient treated with antithyroid drugs. These receptors were collected from a woman in her thirties with Graves disease. CDR3s include the opening cysteine and the closing phenylalanine or tryptophan. The order of the fields is CDR3 DNA, CDR3 protein, clone size, D gene, V gene, J gene. A D gene is named only where the DNA matches it firmly. Rows may omit the clone size; those that give it use once, few, many or a size class.

CDR3 DNA: TGTGCCAGCAGCTTGTGGTCCACTGAAGCTTTCTTT; CDR3 protein: CASSLWSTEAFF; clone size: many; D gene: .; V gene: TRBV5-6; J gene: TRBJ1-1
CDR3 DNA: TGTGCCAGTAGTAGCGGACACCGTGCTGGGGCCAACGTCCTGACTTTC; CDR3 protein: CASSSGHRAGANVLTF; clone size: few; D gene: .; V gene: TRBV19; J gene: TRBJ2-6
CDR3 DNA: TGCAGGGCCCAAAGAGCCGGGACCGTTACAAATGAGCAGTTCTTC; CDR3 protein: CRAQRAGTVTNEQFF; clone size: .; D gene: .; V gene: TRBV20-1; J gene: TRBJ2-1
CDR3 DNA: TGTGCTAGTGCCACCGAAAGGACACCAGCTACCGGGGAGCTGTTTTTT; CDR3 protein: CASATERTPATGELFF; clone size: many; D gene: .; V gene: TRBV12-5; J gene: TRBJ2-2
CDR3 DNA: TGTGCCTGGAGTGTACAGGGGGCGCAGGAAAAACTGTTTTTT; CDR3 protein: CAWSVQGAQEKLFF; clone size: many; D gene: TRBD1; V gene: TRBV30; J gene: TRBJ1-4
CDR3 DNA: TGTGCCAGCAGCTTAGGCCGAGGGGTTACCCAGTACTTC; CDR3 protein: CASSLGRGVTQYF; clone size: many; D gene: .; V gene: TRBV13; J gene: TRBJ2-5
CDR3 DNA: TGCGCCAGCAAAGGGGTCTGGGAGACCCAGTACTTC; CDR3 protein: CASKGVWETQYF; clone size: few; D gene: .; V gene: TRBV5-1; J gene: TRBJ2-5
CDR3 DNA: TGTGCCAGCAGCCAAGGGGGCGGCACTGAAGCTTTCTTT; CDR3 protein: CASSQGGGTEAFF; clone size: many; D gene: .; V gene: TRBV3-1; J gene: TRBJ1-1
CDR3 DNA: TGCAGTGCTAGAGAGTCGGACAGCCTGGAGCTCTACGAGCAGTACTTC; CDR3 protein: CSARESDSLELYEQYF; clone size: many; D gene: .; V gene: TRBV20-1; J gene: TRBJ2-7
CDR3 DNA: TGTGCCAGCAGCTTGGCCGGGACAGGGGTTCGTGGCACTGAAGCTTTCTTT; CDR3 protein: CASSLAGTGVRGTEAFF; clone size: many; D gene: TRBD1; V gene: TRBV7-2; J gene: TRBJ1-1
CDR3 DNA: TGTGCCATCAGCCATGGACTAGCGGGATTATACTACAATGAGCAGTTCTTC; CDR3 protein: CAISHGLAGLYYNEQFF; clone size: many; D gene: TRBD2; V gene: TRBV10-3; J gene: TRBJ2-1
CDR3 DNA: TGTGCCTCTGGGGAGTTTGGAAACACCATATATTTT; CDR3 protein: CASGEFGNTIYF; clone size: .; D gene: .; V gene: TRBV30; J gene: TRBJ1-3
CDR3 DNA: TGCAGCGTCCCGGCCCGGAATCTGGACAATGAGCAGTTCTTC; CDR3 protein: CSVPARNLDNEQFF; clone size: many; D gene: .; V gene: TRBV29-1; J gene: TRBJ2-1
CDR3 DNA: TGTGCCAGCAGCTTCACGGACTCAAAGCAGTTCTTC; CDR3 protein: CASSFTDSKQFF; clone size: few; D gene: .; V gene: TRBV5-5; J gene: TRBJ2-1
CDR3 DNA: TGTGCCAGCAGGACTTTTTTGACAGCCTATAATTCACCCCTCCACTTT; CDR3 protein: CASRTFLTAYNSPLHF; clone size: many; D gene: .; V gene: TRBV27; J gene: TRBJ1-6
CDR3 DNA: TGTGCCACCAGTGACCCCAGGGGAACAGATACGCAGTATTTT; CDR3 protein: CATSDPRGTDTQYF; clone size: many; D gene: .; V gene: TRBV24-1; J gene: TRBJ2-3
CDR3 DNA: TGTGCCAGCATTAGACAGAAGAACACCGGGGAGCTGTTTTTT; CDR3 protein: CASIRQKNTGELFF; clone size: many; D gene: .; V gene: TRBV6-1; J gene: TRBJ2-2
CDR3 DNA: TGTGCCACCCAACAGACTAGCATGAGGAAATTAAATAGGGGGGACAATGAGCAGTTCTTC; CDR3 protein: CATQQTSMRKLNRGDNEQFF; clone size: once; D gene: .; V gene: TRBV10-3; J gene: TRBJ2-1
CDR3 DNA: TGTGCCAGCAGACGACAGGGGAATCAGCCCCAGCATTTT; CDR3 protein: CASRRQGNQPQHF; clone size: many; D gene: TRBD1; V gene: TRBV12-3/TRBV12-4; J gene: TRBJ1-5
CDR3 DNA: TGTGCCAGCATCGGGGGCATTAATGAAAAACTGTTTTTT; CDR3 protein: CASIGGINEKLFF; clone size: few; D gene: .; V gene: TRBV2; J gene: TRBJ1-4
CDR3 DNA: TGCGCCAGCAGCTTGGCTAGCGGGAGTGGGGAGACCCAGTACTTC; CDR3 protein: CASSLASGSGETQYF; clone size: many; D gene: TRBD2; V gene: TRBV5-1; J gene: TRBJ2-5
CDR3 DNA: TGTGCCAGCAGTTGGGGCGGGACGGGGGGCACTGAAGCTTTCTTT; CDR3 protein: CASSWGGTGGTEAFF; clone size: .; D gene: .; V gene: TRBV7-3; J gene: TRBJ1-1
CDR3 DNA: TGTGCCAGCAGTTTATGGGGCTCGACTAGCGGGAGGGAAGAGTCCTACGAGCAGTACTTC; CDR3 protein: CASSLWGSTSGREESYEQYF; clone size: many; D gene: TRBD2; V gene: TRBV12-3/TRBV12-4; J gene: TRBJ2-7
CDR3 DNA: TGTGCCAGCAGTTTAGGAGGGAGCCGGGTACAGGAGTTCTTC; CDR3 protein: CASSLGGSRVQEFF; clone size: .; D gene: .; V gene: TRBV12-3/TRBV12-4; J gene: TRBJ2-1
CDR3 DNA: TGTGCCAGCAGTCTAAGCGGGGGGGCAGCAAAAGGAGATACGCAGTATTTT; CDR3 protein: CASSLSGGAAKGDTQYF; clone size: .; D gene: TRBD2; V gene: TRBV9; J gene: TRBJ2-3
CDR3 DNA: TGTGCCAGCAGTGAAGCGCTTCCAAGCCTGGGTGGCTACACCTTC; CDR3 protein: CASSEALPSLGGYTF; clone size: many; D gene: .; V gene: TRBV2; J gene: TRBJ1-2
CDR3 DNA: TGTGCCACCAGCACCCGGGTGGCAGAGCCCCAGCATTTT; CDR3 protein: CATSTRVAEPQHF; clone size: .; D gene: .; V gene: TRBV15; J gene: TRBJ1-5
CDR3 DNA: TGTGCCAGCAGCTTGGGACCAGTTGGGGCCTACGAGCAGTACTTC; CDR3 protein: CASSLGPVGAYEQYF; clone size: many; D gene: .; V gene: TRBV7-2; J gene: TRBJ2-7
CDR3 DNA: TGCGCCAGCACCCCCCCGGGGGGGGATGGCTACACCTTC; CDR3 protein: CASTPPGGDGYTF; clone size: .; D gene: .; V gene: TRBV5-1; J gene: TRBJ1-2
CDR3 DNA: TGTGCCAGCAGCCTAGCGGGAGATGGTGAGCAGTTCTTC; CDR3 protein: CASSLAGDGEQFF; clone size: many; D gene: TRBD2; V gene: TRBV11-2; J gene: TRBJ2-1
CDR3 DNA: TGTGCCAGCAGTGAATTCCGGACAGCCCAGTACTTC; CDR3 protein: CASSEFRTAQYF; clone size: many; D gene: .; V gene: TRBV2; J gene: TRBJ2-7
CDR3 DNA: TGTGCCAGCAGCTTATCATCGGGACTAGCCAAAAACATTCAGTACTTC; CDR3 protein: CASSLSSGLAKNIQYF; clone size: many; D gene: .; V gene: TRBV11-2; J gene: TRBJ2-4
CDR3 DNA: TGTGCCAGCAGCCGACTAGCGGGGGACTACAATGAGCAGTTCTTC; CDR3 protein: CASSRLAGDYNEQFF; clone size: many; D gene: TRBD2; V gene: TRBV7-2; J gene: TRBJ2-1
CDR3 DNA: TGTGCCAGCAGCCCCTCGGAGACACTAGCGGGAGGGCCCTATGAGCAGTTCTTC; CDR3 protein: CASSPSETLAGGPYEQFF; clone size: .; D gene: TRBD2; V gene: TRBV4-2; J gene: TRBJ2-1
CDR3 DNA: TGCGCCAGCAGCCCGAGAGAGGGAGAGACCCAGTACTTC; CDR3 protein: CASSPREGETQYF; clone size: .; D gene: .; V gene: TRBV5-1; J gene: TRBJ2-5
CDR3 DNA: TGCGCCAGCAGCTTCCCAGCGGAAGGGTCCGGGGGCTACACCTTC; CDR3 protein: CASSFPAEGSGGYTF; clone size: few; D gene: .; V gene: TRBV5-1; J gene: TRBJ1-2
CDR3 DNA: TGTGCCAGTAAAACGGACAGAAGTAGGGACGAGCAGTACTTC; CDR3 protein: CASKTDRSRDEQYF; clone size: few; D gene: .; V gene: TRBV19; J gene: TRBJ2-7
CDR3 DNA: TGTGCCAGCAGTTCCCATAGCGGGAGTGGCACAGATACGCAGTATTTT; CDR3 protein: CASSSHSGSGTDTQYF; clone size: many; D gene: TRBD2; V gene: TRBV28; J gene: TRBJ2-3
CDR3 DNA: TGTGCCAGCAGGGAGGGACAGGGGGGGACTGAAGCTTTCTTT; CDR3 protein: CASREGQGGTEAFF; clone size: .; D gene: TRBD1; V gene: TRBV2; J gene: TRBJ1-1
CDR3 DNA: TGTGCCAGCAGCGTAGACTTGCCCTCCTACAATGAGCAGTTCTTC; CDR3 protein: CASSVDLPSYNEQFF; clone size: many; D gene: .; V gene: TRBV9; J gene: TRBJ2-1
CDR3 DNA: TGTGCCAGCAGCTCCCGGGACAGGGTATCGGGGGCCAACGTCCTGACTTTC; CDR3 protein: CASSSRDRVSGANVLTF; clone size: few; D gene: TRBD1; V gene: TRBV3-1; J gene: TRBJ2-6
CDR3 DNA: TGTGCCACCGGTAGCGGAGCAGATACGCAGTATTTT; CDR3 protein: CATGSGADTQYF; clone size: many; D gene: .; V gene: TRBV15; J gene: TRBJ2-3
CDR3 DNA: TGTGCCAGCAGCCAGCAGAGGGATCAAGGAGATACGCAGTATTTT; CDR3 protein: CASSQQRDQGDTQYF; clone size: many; D gene: .; V gene: TRBV5-1; J gene: TRBJ2-3
CDR3 DNA: TGCGCCAGCAGTGAGACGGGACTGGACTATACGCAGTATTTT; CDR3 protein: CASSETGLDYTQYF; clone size: .; D gene: .; V gene: TRBV10-1; J gene: TRBJ2-3
CDR3 DNA: TGTGCCAGCAGCGCTGACAGGATGGACTACGAGCAGTACTTC; CDR3 protein: CASSADRMDYEQYF; clone size: many; D gene: .; V gene: TRBV7-8; J gene: TRBJ2-7
CDR3 DNA: TGTGCCAGCCCGAGCCCGGGACAGGGGGCGCTTAGGCAGTACTTC; CDR3 protein: CASPSPGQGALRQYF; clone size: .; D gene: TRBD1; V gene: TRBV6-1; J gene: TRBJ2-7
CDR3 DNA: TGTGCCAGCAGTCCAGGACTAGCGGGAGCTATCTACAATGAGCAGTTCTTC; CDR3 protein: CASSPGLAGAIYNEQFF; clone size: few; D gene: TRBD2; V gene: TRBV27; J gene: TRBJ2-1
CDR3 DNA: TGTGCCAGCAGTTTCCCCGGGACAGGGCGCTACGAGCAGTACTTC; CDR3 protein: CASSFPGTGRYEQYF; clone size: many; D gene: TRBD1; V gene: TRBV6-2/TRBV6-3; J gene: TRBJ2-7
CDR3 DNA: TGCAGCCCGTACCTAGGGACGGAGACCCAGTACTTC; CDR3 protein: CSPYLGTETQYF; clone size: few; D gene: .; V gene: TRBV29-1; J gene: TRBJ2-5